This TCR beta chain was retrieved from a study of identical twins. Study conclusions and caveats: Out-of-frame alpha sequences common to twins were enriched for low generation probability. Weaker excess sharing between twins was seen in beta out-of-frame sequences.

It was template switching that added a universal primer site, and there were unique molecular identifiers on the cDNA. TCRdb redid the calling of the 5' RACE reads with MiXCR, one entry per CDR3 protein. The sample contains hundreds of thousands of distinct CDR3 sequences, roughly 9.4% of which appear only once. As concerns this clonotype: Its matching antigen is unknown.

The CDR3 totals 12 residues. With 4 bases removed from V and 2 bases from J, the gap between germline ends came to 3 bases. Germline values: CDR1 LNHNV, CDR2 YYDKDF (reference sequence). The chain employs TRBV15 and TRBJ1-5; D not resolved. Sequencing was performed on memory (CD45RO+) T cells sorted from blood. The TCR was taken from a woman under 30 in good health. DNA of the CDR3: TGTGCCACCAGCATCGGCAATCAGCCCCAGCATTTT. The encoded protein is CATSIGNQPQHF.